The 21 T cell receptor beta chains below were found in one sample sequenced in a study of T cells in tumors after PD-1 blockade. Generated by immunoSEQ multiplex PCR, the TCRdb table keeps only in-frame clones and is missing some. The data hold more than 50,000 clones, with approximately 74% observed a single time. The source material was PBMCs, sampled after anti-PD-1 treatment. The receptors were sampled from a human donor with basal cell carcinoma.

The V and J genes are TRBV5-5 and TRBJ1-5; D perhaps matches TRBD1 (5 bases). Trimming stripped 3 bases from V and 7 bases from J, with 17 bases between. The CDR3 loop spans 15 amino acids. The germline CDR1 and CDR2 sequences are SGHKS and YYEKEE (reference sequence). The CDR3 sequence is CASSWDLTAGQPQHF. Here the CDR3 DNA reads TGTGCCAGCAGCTGGGACCTAACAGCGGGGCAGCCCCAGCATTTT.

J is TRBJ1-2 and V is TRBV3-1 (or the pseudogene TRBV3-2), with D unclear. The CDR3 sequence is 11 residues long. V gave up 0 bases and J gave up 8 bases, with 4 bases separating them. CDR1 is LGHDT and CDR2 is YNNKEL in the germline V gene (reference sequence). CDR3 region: CASSQDVGYTF. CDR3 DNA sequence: TGTGCCAGCAGCCAAGATGTAGGCTACACCTTC.

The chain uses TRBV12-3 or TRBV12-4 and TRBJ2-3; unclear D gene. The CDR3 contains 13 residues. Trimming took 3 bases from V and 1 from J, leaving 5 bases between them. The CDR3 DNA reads TGTGCCAGCAGTTTCGTCGGCACAGATACGCAGTATTTT. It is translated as CASSFVGTDTQYF.

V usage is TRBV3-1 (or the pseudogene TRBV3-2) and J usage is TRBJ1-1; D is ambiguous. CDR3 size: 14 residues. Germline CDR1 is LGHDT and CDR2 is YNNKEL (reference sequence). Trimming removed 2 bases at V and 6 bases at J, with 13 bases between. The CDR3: CASSQPTDGSEAFF. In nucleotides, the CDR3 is TGTGCCAGCAGCCAACCCACCGATGGGTCTGAAGCTTTCTTT.

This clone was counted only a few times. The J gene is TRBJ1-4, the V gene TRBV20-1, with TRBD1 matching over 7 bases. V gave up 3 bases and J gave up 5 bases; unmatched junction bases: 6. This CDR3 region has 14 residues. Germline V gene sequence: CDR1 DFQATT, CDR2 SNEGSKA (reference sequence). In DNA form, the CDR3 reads TGCAGTGCTAGTGAGACAGGGCAGAATGAAAAACTGTTTTTT. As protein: CSASETGQNEKLFF.

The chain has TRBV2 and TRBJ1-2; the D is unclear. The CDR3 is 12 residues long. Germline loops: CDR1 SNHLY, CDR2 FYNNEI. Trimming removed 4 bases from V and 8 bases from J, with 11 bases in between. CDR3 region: CASSVTLRGYTF. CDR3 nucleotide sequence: TGTGCCAGCAGTGTGACGTTGCGGGGCTACACCTTC.

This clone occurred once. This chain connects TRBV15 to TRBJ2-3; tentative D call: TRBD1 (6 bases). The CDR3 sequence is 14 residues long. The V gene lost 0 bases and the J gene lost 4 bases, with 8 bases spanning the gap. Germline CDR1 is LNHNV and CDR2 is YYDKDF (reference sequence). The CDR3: CATSRDDRPDTQYF. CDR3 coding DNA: TGTGCCACCAGCAGAGACGACAGGCCAGATACGCAGTATTTT.

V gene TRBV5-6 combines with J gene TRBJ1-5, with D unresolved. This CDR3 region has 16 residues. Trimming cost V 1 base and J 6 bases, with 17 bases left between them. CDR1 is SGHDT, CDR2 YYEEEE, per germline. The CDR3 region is CASSLPKCHGGQPQHF. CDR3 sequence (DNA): TGTGCCAGCAGCTTGCCCAAGTGTCATGGCGGTCAGCCCCAGCATTTT. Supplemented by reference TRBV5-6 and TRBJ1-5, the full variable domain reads DAGVTQSPTHLIKTRGQQVTLRCSPKSGHDTVSWYQQALGQGPQFIFQYYEEEERQRGNFPDRFSGHQFPNYSSELNVNALLLGDSALYLCASSLPKCHGGQPQHFGDGTRLSIL.

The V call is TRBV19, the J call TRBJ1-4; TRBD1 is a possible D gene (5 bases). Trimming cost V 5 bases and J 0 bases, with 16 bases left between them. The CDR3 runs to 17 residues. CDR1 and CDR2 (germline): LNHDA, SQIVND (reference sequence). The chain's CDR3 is CASSLNRGLTTNEKLFF. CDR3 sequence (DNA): TGTGCCAGTAGTTTGAATCGGGGCTTGACAACTAATGAAAAACTGTTTTTT.

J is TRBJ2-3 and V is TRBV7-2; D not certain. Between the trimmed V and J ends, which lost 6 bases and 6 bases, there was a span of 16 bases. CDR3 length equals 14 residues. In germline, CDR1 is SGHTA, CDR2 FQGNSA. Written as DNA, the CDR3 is TGTGCCAGCAGGCCTAGACTGTTCCTTGATACGCAGTATTTT. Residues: CASRPRLFLDTQYF.

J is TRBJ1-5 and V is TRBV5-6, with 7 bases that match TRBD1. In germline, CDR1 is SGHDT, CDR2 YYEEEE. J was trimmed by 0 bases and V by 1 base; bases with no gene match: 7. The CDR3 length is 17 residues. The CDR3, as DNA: TGTGCCAGCAGCTTGTCCGCAGGGGGGTTTAGCAATCAGCCCCAGCATTTT. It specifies CASSLSAGGFSNQPQHF.

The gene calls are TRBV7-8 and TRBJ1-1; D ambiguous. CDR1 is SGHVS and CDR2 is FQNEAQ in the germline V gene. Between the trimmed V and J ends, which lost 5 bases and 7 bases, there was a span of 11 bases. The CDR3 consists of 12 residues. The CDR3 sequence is CASSPRWVEAFF. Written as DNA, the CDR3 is TGTGCCAGCAGCCCTCGGTGGGTTGAAGCTTTCTTT.

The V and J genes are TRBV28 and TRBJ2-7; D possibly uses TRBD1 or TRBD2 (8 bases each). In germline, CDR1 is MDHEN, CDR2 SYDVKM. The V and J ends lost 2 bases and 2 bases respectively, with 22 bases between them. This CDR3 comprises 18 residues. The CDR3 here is CASSLEYSLAGQAYEQYF. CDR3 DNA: TGTGCCAGCAGTTTAGAATACTCTTTAGCGGGACAGGCCTACGAGCAGTACTTC.

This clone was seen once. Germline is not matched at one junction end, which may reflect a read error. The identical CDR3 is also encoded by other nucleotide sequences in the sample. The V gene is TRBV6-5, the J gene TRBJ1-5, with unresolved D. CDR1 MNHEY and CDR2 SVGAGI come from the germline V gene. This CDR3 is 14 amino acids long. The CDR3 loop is CASRLAGGNQPQHF. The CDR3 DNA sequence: TGTGCCAGTCGCCTGGCCGGCGGCAATCAACCCCAGCATTTT.

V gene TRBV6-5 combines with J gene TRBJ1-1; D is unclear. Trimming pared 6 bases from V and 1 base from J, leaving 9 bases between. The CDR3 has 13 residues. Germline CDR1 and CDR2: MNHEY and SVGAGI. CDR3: CASSLDPNTEAFF. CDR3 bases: TGTGCCAGCAGCCTCGACCCGAACACTGAAGCTTTCTTT.

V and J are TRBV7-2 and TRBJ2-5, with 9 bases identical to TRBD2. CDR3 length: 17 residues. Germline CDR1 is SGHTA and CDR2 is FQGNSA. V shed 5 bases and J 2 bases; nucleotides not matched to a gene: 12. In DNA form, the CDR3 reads TGTGCCAGCAGCCCGGGTGTTTTGCGGGGGGGACAAGAGACCCAGTACTTC. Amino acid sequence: CASSPGVLRGGQETQYF.

CDR3 residues: CASSLGGGTEAFF. In DNA form, the CDR3 reads TGTGCCAGCAGCTTAGGGGGGGGCACTGAAGCTTTCTTT. This chain uses TRBV7-2 with TRBJ1-1; TRBD1 might be the D (5 bases). Germline V CDR1 and CDR2: SGHTA, FQGNSA. The CDR3 consists of 13 residues. Deletions cut 1 base from V and 4 bases from J, with 7 bases between.

CDR3 amino acids: CASSLGFSGGDNTGELFF. The CDR3 DNA is TGTGCCAGCAGCTTAGGGTTTAGCGGGGGGGATAACACCGGGGAGCTGTTTTTT. The V gene is TRBV7-8, the J gene TRBJ2-2; 11 bases align to TRBD2. CDR1 and CDR2 from the germline V gene are SGHVS and FQNEAQ. Losses at the gene ends were 1 base for V and 2 bases for J; bases not matched to a gene: 6. CDR3 length: 18 residues.

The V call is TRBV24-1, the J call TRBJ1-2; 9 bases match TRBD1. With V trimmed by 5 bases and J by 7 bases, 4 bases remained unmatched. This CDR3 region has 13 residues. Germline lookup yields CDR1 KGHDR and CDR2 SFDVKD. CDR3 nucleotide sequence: TGTGCCACCAGTGGGGACAGGGAGGGTGGCTACACCTTC. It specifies CATSGDREGGYTF.

CDR3 region: CASSLSGARTEAFF. CDR3 DNA: TGTGCCAGCAGTTTATCAGGAGCGCGAACTGAAGCTTTCTTT. The V gene is TRBV27, the J gene TRBJ1-1; unclear D gene. The CDR3 contains 14 residues. In germline, CDR1 is MNHEY, CDR2 SMNVEV (reference sequence). V lost 0 bases and J lost 5, with 10 bases in between.

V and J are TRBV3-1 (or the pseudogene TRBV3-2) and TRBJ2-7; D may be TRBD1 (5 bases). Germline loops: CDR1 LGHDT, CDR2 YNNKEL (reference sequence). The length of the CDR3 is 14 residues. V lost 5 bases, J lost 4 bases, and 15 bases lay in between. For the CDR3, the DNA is TGTGCCAGCAGCACCATCCCAGGGCCGTACGAGCAGTACTTC. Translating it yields CASSTIPGPYEQYF.